This is a list of T cell receptor beta chains from one sample in a study of T cell repertoires in cytomegalovirus infection. No antigen has been assigned to these receptors. Using its own MiXCR run on the reads, TCRdb lists one record per CDR3 protein. The sample records 400,000 to 600,000 distinct CDR3 sequences, roughly 46% being singletons. The sequenced sample was cultured PBMCs, obtained from culture after CMV antigen stimulation. The origin of the receptors is a human donor in good health (CMV status not recorded). Some clones in this sample may be carry-over from other donors' samples. Both conserved end residues are part of each CDR3. A D gene is named only where the DNA matches it firmly. Size values are once, few and many counts, or a class for expanded clones, and some rows have none.

D gene	V gene	clone size	J gene	CDR3 DNA	CDR3 protein
-	TRBV12-3/TRBV12-4	-	TRBJ2-1	TGTGCCAGCAGTTCCTGGCAGGGAAGAAACAATGAGCAGTTCTTC	CASSSWQGRNNEQFF
TRBD1	TRBV5-4	few	TRBJ2-7	TGTGCCAGCAGCTCGAAAAAGACAGGGAACGACGAGCAGTACTTC	CASSSKKTGNDEQYF
-	TRBV2	few	TRBJ1-5	TGTGCCAGCAGTTCCCAGGGGAACAATCAGCCCCAGCATTTT	CASSSQGNNQPQHF
-	TRBV19	few	TRBJ2-7	TGTGCCAGTAGTGCCCGGGACGGGTCCTACGAGCAGTACTTC	CASSARDGSYEQYF
-	TRBV6-1	-	TRBJ2-2	TGTGCCAGCAGTGAAGCGGGGGTCCTCACCGGGGAGCTGTTTTTT	CASSEAGVLTGELFF
-	TRBV2	-	TRBJ1-2	TGTGCCAGCTTAGGGACATATGGCTACACCTTC	CASLGTYGYTF
TRBD2	TRBV4-2	once	TRBJ2-3	TGTGCCAGCAGCCAAGATGAACTAGCGGGGCCAGATACGCAGTATTTT	CASSQDELAGPDTQYF
-	TRBV12-3/TRBV12-4	few	TRBJ1-2	TGTGCCAGCAGTTTATGGGGGGCTGGCTATGGCTACACCTTC	CASSLWGAGYGYTF
-	TRBV19	-	TRBJ2-5	TGTGCCAGTAGTATGGAGACTAGAGGGACCCAGTACTTC	CASSMETRGTQYF
TRBD2	TRBV28	-	TRBJ2-3	TGTGCCAGCAGTTTTGGTGGTGCGGGGGGCCATACTAACACAGATACGCAGTATTTT	CASSFGGAGGHTNTDTQYF
TRBD2	TRBV7-2	-	TRBJ2-5	TGTGCCAGCAGTATTAGCGGGAGTAGCGAAGAGACCCAGTACTTC	CASSISGSSEETQYF
-	TRBV7-2	few	TRBJ1-1	TGTGCCAGCAGCTTTCACCTCCTTTCCGACGGGGCCCACACTGAAGCTTTCTTT	CASSFHLLSDGAHTEAFF
-	TRBV7-2	many	TRBJ1-5	TGTGCCAGCAGCTTAAGGGCAGGGGAGGGTCAGCCCCAGCATTTT	CASSLRAGEGQPQHF
TRBD2	TRBV7-2	few	TRBJ2-7	TGTGCCAGCAGCTTAGGGTCTAGCGGGCCCACCTACGAGCAGTACTTC	CASSLGSSGPTYEQYF
TRBD1	TRBV7-2	many	TRBJ2-1	TGTGCCAGCAGCTTAGGGACAGGGGATGGGAATGAGCAGTTCTTC	CASSLGTGDGNEQFF
TRBD2	TRBV12-3/TRBV12-4	-	TRBJ2-7	TGTGCCAGCAGGCCGGGAGGGTCCTACGAGCAGTACTTC	CASRPGGSYEQYF
-	TRBV7-2	few	TRBJ2-1	TGTGCCAGCAGCCCTTCCTACTACAATGAGCAGTTCTTC	CASSPSYYNEQFF
-	TRBV10-2	-	TRBJ1-2	TGCGCCAGCAGTGGGGGAGCTGGGGGCTATGGCTACACCTTC	CASSGGAGGYGYTF
-	TRBV20-1	few	TRBJ1-2	TGCAGTGCTAGAGATGGGTTTGGGTATGGCTACACCTTC	CSARDGFGYGYTF
TRBD1	TRBV11-3	-	TRBJ1-1	TGTGCCAGCAGTTCAGACAGGGAGACTGAAGCTTTCTTT	CASSSDRETEAFF
-	TRBV12-3/TRBV12-4	few	TRBJ1-2	TGTGCCAGCAGGCCGGGGCAAGTCTATGGCTACACCTTC	CASRPGQVYGYTF
TRBD2	TRBV7-2	-	TRBJ2-3	TGTGCCAGCAGCCCAGCCGGACTAGCCGCAGATACGCAGTATTTT	CASSPAGLAADTQYF
-	TRBV27	few	TRBJ1-4	TGTGCCAGCAGTAAGGGTGATACTAATGAAAAACTGTTTTTT	CASSKGDTNEKLFF
-	TRBV4-3	few	TRBJ2-6	TGCGCCAGCAGCCAGTCCCTAATGGGAGGGGCCAACGTCCTGACTTTC	CASSQSLMGGANVLTF